These 29 T cell receptor beta chains share one sample of origin, sequenced in a study of T-cell memory formation after mild COVID-19. TCRdb ran MiXCR on the 5' RACE reads and lists one entry per CDR3 protein. The data show fewer than 650,000 distinct CDR3 sequences, 20% to 25% seen once. The sequencing sample was made of PBMCs or a T cell subset sorted from them (not recorded which). These receptors were obtained from an adult woman who had mild COVID-19 (a few samples of this study predate the infection). Cell type and time point are not known.

The chain employs TRBV6-6 and TRBJ1-5; D remains unclear. The CDR3 consists of 13 residues. The germline gives CDR1 MNHNY, CDR2 SVGAGI (reference sequence). The V and J ends lost 1 base and 7 bases respectively, with 8 bases between them. As DNA, the CDR3 is TGTGCCAGCAGTTACTATGTGCGGCAGCCCCAGCATTTT. Encoded protein: CASSYYVRQPQHF.

V gene TRBV12-3 or TRBV12-4 combines with J gene TRBJ1-2, with 10 bases matching TRBD1. CDR3 length equals 13 residues. V lost 10 bases and J lost 6; bases outside the gene matches: 8. The CDR3 spells CATRQGAGDGYTF. The CDR3 DNA is TGTGCCACCAGACAGGGGGCGGGGGATGGCTACACCTTC.

This clonotype has a handful of counts. A single base separates this from a much larger clone, so it may be a read error. The CDR3 reads CASSGTGSYEQYF. For the CDR3, the DNA is TGTGCCAGCAGCGGGACAGGGTCCTACGAGCAGTACTTC. The chain links TRBV7-9 to TRBJ2-7; 9 nucleotides match TRBD1. Per the germline V gene, CDR1 is SEHNR and CDR2 is FQNEAQ (reference sequence). The CDR3 covers 13 residues. V was pared by 5 bases and J by 1 base, with 0 bases of the junction left unmatched.

The chain combines TRBV7-9 with TRBJ2-1; possible D gene TRBD1, 5 bases. The CDR3 has 12 amino acids. Deletions cut 10 bases from V and 2 bases from J, with 9 bases between. Germline V gene sequence: CDR1 SEHNR, CDR2 FQNEAQ (reference sequence). In DNA, the CDR3 is TGTGCCACTACCAGGGCCTACAATGAGCAGTTCTTC. It yields the protein CATTRAYNEQFF.

The rearrangement uses TRBV29-1 and TRBJ1-2, with TRBD1 as a possible D gene (6 bases). Trimming stripped 5 bases from V and 4 bases from J, with 29 bases between. Germline CDR1 and CDR2: SQVTM and ANQGSEA. There are 18 residues in the CDR3. The CDR3 bases are TGCAGCGTTATCCCGGGGGGCCACAGCCGGTCGTCGGCCTATGGCTACACCTTC. Protein: CSVIPGGHSRSSAYGYTF. Filled out from reference TRBV29-1 and TRBJ1-2, the complete variable domain reads SAVISQKPSRDICQRGTSLTIQCQVDSQVTMMFWYRQQPGQSLTLIATANQGSEATYESGFVIDKFPISRPNLTFSTLTVSNMSPEDSSIYLCSVIPGGHSRSSAYGYTFGSGTRLTVV.

This clonotype was recorded many times. The rearrangement links TRBV7-3 to TRBJ1-5, with TRBD1 as a possible D gene (5 bases). Deletions cut 5 bases from V and 3 bases from J, with 14 bases between. The CDR3 runs 15 residues. CDR1 is SGHTA and CDR2 is FQGTGA in the germline V gene. CDR3 amino acids: CASSGGVAPNQPQHF. As DNA, the CDR3 is TGTGCCAGCAGCGGGGGGGTAGCTCCCAATCAGCCCCAGCATTTT.

There are a few counts of this clonotype. This chain connects TRBV9 to TRBJ2-2, with 9 positions matching TRBD1. The CDR3 sequence is 16 residues long. V gave up 3 bases and J gave up 0 bases; unmatched junction bases: 3. Germline V gene sequence: CDR1 SGDLS, CDR2 YYNGEE. The CDR3 nucleotides are TGTGCCAGCAGCGCCCGACAGGGGGCGAACACCGGGGAGCTGTTTTTT. Translation: CASSARQGANTGELFF.

This clonotype has a handful of counts. J is TRBJ2-1 and V is TRBV5-1, with D possibly being TRBD2 (5 bases). CDR1 SGHRS and CDR2 YFSETQ come from the germline V gene. Trimming stripped 1 base from V and 2 bases from J, with 19 bases between. The CDR3 loop spans 18 amino acids. The CDR3 sequence: CASSLFDGMGSTYNEQFF. The CDR3 nucleotides are TGCGCCAGCAGCTTGTTTGACGGGATGGGGTCAACCTACAATGAGCAGTTCTTC.

The genes are TRBV7-8 and TRBJ2-2, with D perhaps given as TRBD1 or TRBD2 (5 bases each). The CDR3 totals 14 residues. Trimming took 2 bases from V and 6 from J, leaving 10 bases between them. The germline gives CDR1 SGHVS, CDR2 FQNEAQ. The CDR3 nucleotides are TGTGCCAGCAGCTTAAGAGGGGCCGCCGGGGAGCTGTTTTTT. Encoded protein: CASSLRGAAGELFF.

The chain has TRBV5-1 and TRBJ2-7; D may be TRBD1 (5 bases). There are 16 residues in the CDR3. Germline CDR1 SGHRS, CDR2 YFSETQ. Deletions cut 3 bases from V and 4 bases from J, with 20 bases between. CDR3 protein: CASSSGASFGSYEQYF. For the CDR3, the DNA is TGCGCCAGCAGCTCTGGGGCTTCCTTCGGGTCTTACGAGCAGTACTTC.

The chain employs TRBV7-2 and TRBJ2-3; 7 nucleotides match TRBD1. The CDR3 spans 13 residues. Per germline, CDR1 SGHTA and CDR2 FQGNSA. After removal of 8 bases from V and 4 bases from J, the junction contained 6 bases not matched to a gene. The CDR3 nucleotides are TGTGCCAGCGCCCAGGGGGTAGCAGATACGCAGTATTTT. Protein sequence: CASAQGVADTQYF.

The chain employs TRBV25-1 and TRBJ2-7, with 9 bases matching TRBD1. CDR3 length: 17 amino acids. Germline trimming cut 1 base from V and 3 bases from J; bases unmatched to any gene: 10. The germline CDR1 and CDR2 sequences are MGHDK and SYGVNS. The DNA of the CDR3 is TGTGCCAGCAGTGAATCGGGATGGACAGGGGTCGTCTACGAGCAGTACTTC. It translates to CASSESGWTGVVYEQYF.

This clonotype has a handful of counts. CDR3 sequence reads: CASSGTSGDNEQFF. The CDR3 DNA reads TGCGCCAGCAGCGGGACTAGCGGAGATAATGAGCAGTTCTTC. J is TRBJ2-1 and V is TRBV5-1, with 11 positions matching TRBD2. Germline CDR1 reads SGHRS; CDR2 reads YFSETQ. The J segment lost 7 bases and the V segment lost 4 bases, leaving 4 bases of the junction unmatched. CDR3 length: 14 amino acids.

The rearrangement links TRBV7-8 to TRBJ2-5; D is unresolved. From germline, CDR1 is SGHVS and CDR2 FQNEAQ. V lost 2 bases and J lost 4, with 11 bases in between. The CDR3 totals 14 residues. The CDR3 spells CASSLSLGLETQYF. In DNA form, the CDR3 reads TGTGCCAGCAGCTTATCCCTGGGCTTAGAGACCCAGTACTTC.

This clonotype came up many times. The chain links TRBV9 to TRBJ1-4, with TRBD1 matching 7 bases. The J segment lost 4 bases and the V segment lost 1 base, leaving 4 bases of the junction unmatched. The CDR3 consists of 15 residues. Germline CDR1 is SGDLS and CDR2 is YYNGEE. The CDR3 DNA reads as TGTGCCAGCAGCGTACTCACAGGGGTTAATGAAAAACTGTTTTTT. Translating it yields CASSVLTGVNEKLFF.

This clonotype occurred many times. V usage is TRBV25-1 and J usage is TRBJ1-5; D remains unclear. CDR3 length: 14 residues. Germline CDR1 and CDR2: MGHDK and SYGVNS. Trimming removed 6 bases at V and 3 bases at J, with 12 bases between. CDR3 bases: TGTGCCAGCAGCCTGACGAAGGACAATCAGCCCCAGCATTTT. It is translated as CASSLTKDNQPQHF.

The V call is TRBV5-8, the J call TRBJ2-7; D is perhaps TRBD1 (7 bases). This CDR3 is 16 amino acids long. CDR1 is SGHTS and CDR2 is YDEGEE in the germline V gene. V dropped 0 bases and J dropped 3 bases, with 16 bases sitting between them. CDR3 amino acids: CASSLAAGQPNYEQYF. DNA of the CDR3: TGTGCCAGCAGCTTGGCCGCGGGACAGCCCAACTACGAGCAGTACTTC.

This sequence joins TRBV15 and TRBJ2-6; 10 bases agree with TRBD1. From germline, CDR1 is LNHNV and CDR2 YYDKDF (reference sequence). V gave up 3 bases and J gave up 2 bases; unmatched junction bases: 4. The CDR3 spans 17 residues. The CDR3 loop reads CATSSRDRGAGANVLTF. Written as DNA, the CDR3 is TGTGCCACCAGCAGCCGGGACAGGGGTGCTGGGGCCAACGTCCTGACTTTC.

The gene calls are TRBV9 and TRBJ2-5; the match to TRBD2 covers 13 bases. CDR1 is SGDLS and CDR2 is YYNGEE in the germline V gene. The CDR3 covers 16 residues. V shed 0 bases, J shed 3 bases, and the junction held 2 bases outside the gene matches. In DNA, the CDR3 is TGTGCCAGCAGCGTAGTAGGACTAGCGGGAGAAGAGACCCAGTACTTC. Its translation is CASSVVGLAGEETQYF.

The chain recombines TRBV18 with TRBJ2-1; D unresolved. V lost 3 bases, J lost 12 bases, and 15 bases lay in between. The length of the CDR3 is 13 residues. Looked up from germline, CDR1 is KGHSH and CDR2 is LQKENI. The CDR3 DNA reads TGTGCCAGCTCACCGCCCGATAGGGATTTGCAGTTCTTC. As protein: CASSPPDRDLQFF.

This clonotype has only a few counts. The chain carries TRBV27 and TRBJ2-5; 9 bases are a match to TRBD1. There are 16 residues in the CDR3. Per the germline V gene, CDR1 is MNHEY and CDR2 is SMNVEV (reference sequence). The V gene end was trimmed by 3 bases and the J gene end by 3 bases; junction bases not matched to a gene: 8. The CDR3 DNA reads TGTGCCAGCAGTTTCCCGACAGGGGGTAGAGAAGAGACCCAGTACTTC. Encoded protein: CASSFPTGGREETQYF.

This clonotype was counted only a few times. This chain links TRBV4-3 with TRBJ2-7; D possibly corresponds to TRBD1 (5 bases). This CDR3 has 15 amino acids. The ends were cut back, 1 base at V and 3 bases at J, with 13 bases in the middle. CDR1 is LGHNA, CDR2 YSLEER, per germline. The chain's CDR3 is CASSQAPGSGYEQYF. Written as DNA, the CDR3 is TGCGCCAGCAGCCAAGCCCCAGGGTCAGGCTACGAGCAGTACTTC.

V is TRBV29-1 and J is TRBJ2-1, with D possibly TRBD2 on 6 matching bases. CDR1 SQVTM and CDR2 ANQGSEA come from the germline V gene. V lost 6 bases to trimming and J lost 1 base, with 10 bases between them. The CDR3 is made up of 13 amino acids. The CDR3 here is CSVGGTSYNEQFF. The CDR3 region has the DNA TGCAGCGTAGGTGGGACTTCCTACAATGAGCAGTTCTTC.

This clonotype was recorded a few times. The chain combines TRBV4-1 with TRBJ1-4; D is unclear. The CDR3 consists of 13 residues. Germline V CDR1 and CDR2: MGHRA, YSYEKL. Trimming removed 0 bases from V and 6 bases from J, with 5 bases in between. The CDR3 here is CASSQEPHEKLFF. DNA of the CDR3: TGCGCCAGCAGCCAAGAGCCACATGAAAAACTGTTTTTT.

This clonotype was counted a few times. The rearrangement uses TRBV18 and TRBJ2-7, with 9 bases lining up with TRBD1. V was clipped by 1 base and J by 7 bases; unmatched bases: 5. In germline, CDR1 is KGHSH, CDR2 LQKENI. The CDR3 length is 14 residues. The CDR3 nucleotides are TGTGCCAGCTCACCACGTGAACAGGGGGCTGAGCAGTACTTC. This codes for CASSPREQGAEQYF.

This clonotype was counted only a few times. The J gene is TRBJ1-2, the V gene TRBV5-5; 7 nucleotides match TRBD1. V shed 3 bases, J shed 7 bases, and the junction held 6 bases outside the gene matches. The CDR3 is made up of 13 amino acids. The germline CDR1 and CDR2 sequences are SGHKS and YYEKEE (reference sequence). For the CDR3, the DNA is TGTGCCAGCAGCTCAACAGGGGTGCGTGGCTACACCTTC. Translated: CASSSTGVRGYTF.

This clonotype was seen more than once but under ten times. For the CDR3, the DNA is TGTGCCAGCAGTGCTTCTGACAGGGTGGGCACCGGGGAGCTGTTTTTT. Its protein product is CASSASDRVGTGELFF. The chain joins TRBV25-1 to TRBJ2-2, with 7 bases lining up with TRBD1. CDR3 size: 16 residues. Unmatched junction bases numbered 9, after V lost 4 bases and J lost 4 bases. CDR1 and CDR2 (germline): MGHDK, SYGVNS.

The genes are TRBV6-5 and TRBJ2-7; TRBD1 might be the D (5 bases). V shed 5 bases and J shed 0 bases, with 11 bases lying between them. Germline CDR1 and CDR2: MNHEY and SVGAGI. This CDR3 contains 14 residues. This CDR3 is CASSQGRDSYEQYF. DNA for the CDR3: TGTGCCAGCAGTCAGGGTAGGGACTCCTACGAGCAGTACTTC.

The rearrangement links TRBV19 to TRBJ2-1; TRBD2 matches 10 bases. This CDR3 is built from 15 residues. In germline, CDR1 is LNHDA, CDR2 SQIVND (reference sequence). With V trimmed by 10 bases and J by 2 bases, 8 bases remained unmatched. The CDR3 region has the DNA TGTGCCATTAGCACTCTAGCGGGGGCCTACAATGAGCAGTTCTTC. It encodes CAISTLAGAYNEQFF.